These T cell receptor beta chains were read from a single sample in a study of CXCR3-negative and CXCR3-positive naive CD8 T cells. TCRdb reprocessed the 5' RACE reads, with one entry per CDR3 protein and no DNA. This table holds tens of thousands of distinct CDR3 sequences. Input material: naive CXCR3- CD8+ T cells from blood. The receptors derive from a human donor in good health. Some clones in this sample may be carry-over from other donors' samples. CDR3s include the opening cysteine and the closing phenylalanine or tryptophan. The order of the fields is J gene, V gene, CDR3 protein.

j_call: TRBJ2-1; v_call: TRBV5-1; cdr3_aa: CASSYTGGAEQFF
j_call: TRBJ2-7; v_call: TRBV7-9; cdr3_aa: CASSSRDRTYEQYF
j_call: TRBJ2-5; v_call: TRBV4-1; cdr3_aa: CASSPTWGERETQYF
j_call: TRBJ2-3; v_call: TRBV6-2/TRBV6-3; cdr3_aa: CASSFGGEHPSTDTQYF
j_call: TRBJ2-7; v_call: TRBV16; cdr3_aa: CASSPPGRHEQYF
j_call: TRBJ2-5; v_call: TRBV7-6; cdr3_aa: CASSSRPAGAARETQYF
j_call: TRBJ1-2; v_call: TRBV25-1; cdr3_aa: CASSTPGGHYGYTF
j_call: TRBJ2-3; v_call: TRBV29-1; cdr3_aa: CSVRSGGTQYF
j_call: TRBJ2-7; v_call: TRBV6-6; cdr3_aa: CASIPEYNMDSYEQYF
j_call: TRBJ2-7; v_call: TRBV20-1; cdr3_aa: CSARDSLGGVSSYEQYF
j_call: TRBJ1-2; v_call: TRBV9; cdr3_aa: CASSPSPADLGYTF
j_call: TRBJ2-3; v_call: TRBV11-2; cdr3_aa: CASIKDPGGNTQYF
j_call: TRBJ2-3; v_call: TRBV15; cdr3_aa: CATSSGTSVGDTQYF
j_call: TRBJ1-6; v_call: TRBV4-2; cdr3_aa: CASSQGLADYNSPLHF
j_call: TRBJ1-1; v_call: TRBV28; cdr3_aa: CASSVLQGMTEAFF
j_call: TRBJ2-7; v_call: TRBV29-1; cdr3_aa: CSVRDGRDEQYF
j_call: TRBJ2-7; v_call: TRBV28; cdr3_aa: CASSLLGRIYEQYF
j_call: TRBJ2-2; v_call: TRBV29-1; cdr3_aa: CSVGRGGELFF